A selection of T cell receptor beta chains follows, all from one sample in a study of blood T cell repertoires in COVID-19. Clones were sequenced by immunoSEQ multiplex PCR, and TCRdb holds only the in-frame ones, with some missing. The sample contains some 69,000 clones, about nine tenths of which appear only once. The sample taken for sequencing was peripheral blood. The source is a man aged 60 to 75 with acute or convalescent COVID-19. Both conserved end residues are part of each CDR3. A D gene is named only where the DNA matches it firmly. The size of a clone is reported for some rows only, either as once, few or many, or as a class for expanded clones.

>.|TRBV7-2|TRBD1|TRBJ2-7
CASSSDRDRGAEQYF
TGTGCCAGCAGCTCCGACCGGGACAGGGGGGCCGAGCAGTACTTC
>.|TRBV9|.|TRBJ2-2
CASGSVGYAGTGELFF
TGTGCCAGCGGCAGCGTCGGGTACGCGGGAACCGGGGAGCTGTTTTTT
>.|TRBV3-1/TRBV3-2|.|TRBJ2-7
CASSRRSYEQYF
TGTGCCAGCAGTCGAAGGAGCTACGAGCAGTACTTC
>.|TRBV3-1/TRBV3-2|.|TRBJ2-1
CASSQGIGLSYNEQFF
TGTGCCAGCAGCCAAGGGATTGGGCTAAGCTACAATGAGCAGTTCTTC
>once|TRBV15|TRBD1|TRBJ2-2
CATSREVGGATGELFF
TGTGCCACCAGCAGAGAAGTAGGGGGCGCGACCGGGGAGCTGTTTTTT
>.|TRBV25-1|.|TRBJ1-3
CASSEYGRRLAEGNTIYF
TGTGCCAGCAGTGAATATGGTCGCAGACTGGCTGAGGGAAACACCATATATTTT
>.|TRBV10-2|.|TRBJ1-6
CASREEPYNSPLHF
TGCGCCAGCAGGGAGGAGCCCTATAATTCACCCCTCCACTTT
>.|TRBV6-6|TRBD1|TRBJ1-5
CASSGQGNSNQPQHF
TGTGCCAGCAGCGGACAGGGGAACAGCAATCAGCCCCAGCATTTT
>.|TRBV27|.|TRBJ2-1
CASSLAGDGYNEQFF
TGTGCCAGCAGTTTAGCAGGGGATGGCTACAATGAGCAGTTCTTC
>once|TRBV30|TRBD1|TRBJ2-7
CAWSVGTGGGEQYF
TGTGCCTGGAGTGTAGGGACAGGGGGCGGTGAGCAGTACTTC
>.|TRBV7-3|TRBD1|TRBJ1-6
CASSSGTGGLGGPLHF
TGTGCCAGCAGTTCCGGGACAGGGGGCTTGGGGGGACCCCTCCACTTT
>.|TRBV9|.|TRBJ2-1
CASSPRVANEQFF
TGTGCCAGCAGCCCACGGGTGGCAAATGAGCAGTTCTTC
>.|TRBV30|.|TRBJ1-1
CAWSSQGRTEAFF
TGTGCCTGGAGTTCTCAGGGTAGGACTGAAGCTTTCTTT
>few|TRBV6-5|.|TRBJ2-1
CASQGPSNEQFF
TGTGCCAGCCAGGGCCCGAGCAATGAGCAGTTCTTC
>.|TRBV10-3|.|TRBJ1-5
CAISEGRDSNQPQHF
TGTGCCATCAGTGAGGGCAGGGATAGCAATCAGCCCCAGCATTTT
>.|TRBV6-5|.|TRBJ1-1
CASAGRNTEAFF
TGTGCCAGTGCGGGGAGGAACACTGAAGCTTTCTTT
>once|TRBV7-2|.|TRBJ1-4
CASSLGVSGQKNEKLFF
TGTGCCAGCAGCTTAGGGGTAAGCGGACAGAAGAATGAAAAACTGTTTTTT
>.|TRBV19|.|TRBJ2-7
CASKRQPYAGYEQYF
TGTGCCAGTAAACGACAGCCCTATGCCGGATACGAGCAGTACTTC
>.|TRBV12-3/TRBV12-4|.|TRBJ1-5
CASGRGMDQPQHF
TGTGCCAGCGGCCGGGGAATGGATCAGCCCCAGCATTTT
>.|TRBV2|.|TRBJ1-1
CASSVTGGRSTEAFF
TGTGCCAGCAGTGTGACCGGGGGGCGGAGCACTGAAGCTTTCTTT
>.|TRBV4-2|.|TRBJ1-6
CASSQDLRQGYSPLHF
TGTGCCAGCAGCCAAGATCTGCGGCAGGGGTATTCACCCCTCCACTTT
>.|TRBV3-1/TRBV3-2|TRBD1|TRBJ1-4
CASRDSPNEKLFF
TGTGCCAGCCGGGACAGTCCTAATGAAAAACTGTTTTTT
>.|TRBV5-1|TRBD1|TRBJ1-2
CASSLSRQGAGYGYTF
TGCGCCAGCAGCTTATCCCGACAGGGGGCCGGGTATGGCTACACCTTC
>.|TRBV6-6|TRBD1|TRBJ2-7
CASTSGPDRVNEQYF
TGTGCCAGCACTTCGGGCCCCGACAGGGTCAACGAGCAGTACTTC
>.|TRBV7-2|TRBD2|TRBJ2-7
CASSLEPSGVPGSGYEQYF
TGTGCCAGCAGCTTAGAGCCTAGCGGGGTTCCCGGGTCGGGGTACGAGCAGTACTTC
>.|TRBV7-9|.|TRBJ1-6
CASSLDSWTANSPLHF
TGTGCCAGCAGCTTAGACTCGTGGACAGCAAATTCACCCCTCCACTTT
>.|TRBV27|TRBD1|TRBJ1-5
CASSPGTGDQPQHF
TGTGCCAGCAGCCCCGGGACAGGGGATCAGCCCCAGCATTTT
>.|TRBV5-1|TRBD1|TRBJ1-3
CASSFTGGTSGNTIYF
TGCGCCAGCAGCTTCACAGGGGGGACCTCTGGAAACACCATATATTTT
>.|TRBV5-1|TRBD1|TRBJ1-2
CASSPGQGAFGYTF
TGCGCCAGCAGCCCGGGACAGGGGGCGTTCGGCTACACCTTC
>.|TRBV4-1|TRBD2|TRBJ2-1
CASSPETSGGYNEQFF
TGCGCCAGCAGCCCGGAAACTAGCGGGGGGTACAATGAGCAGTTCTTC
>.|TRBV20-1|.|TRBJ2-5
CSAIEETQYF
TGCAGTGCTATCGAAGAGACCCAGTACTTC
>.|TRBV10-3|.|TRBJ1-4
CAIAGATNEKLFF
TGTGCCATCGCCGGGGCAACTAATGAAAAACTGTTTTTT
>.|TRBV18|TRBD1|TRBJ1-1
CASSPRTGAGNTEAFF
TGTGCCAGCTCACCACGGACAGGGGCAGGGAACACTGAAGCTTTCTTT
>.|TRBV5-1|TRBD1|TRBJ1-4
CASSFYRGPETNEKLFF
TGCGCCAGCAGCTTCTACAGGGGACCAGAAACTAATGAAAAACTGTTTTTT
>once|TRBV2|TRBD1|TRBJ1-1
CASLKDRGGLNTEAFF
TGTGCCAGCCTTAAGGACAGGGGGGGATTGAACACTGAAGCTTTCTTT
>once|TRBV5-1|.|TRBJ2-2
CASSLIPQGGELFF
TGCGCCAGCAGCTTGATCCCGCAGGGCGGGGAGCTGTTTTTT
>.|TRBV14|.|TRBJ2-4
CASSPTGLAKNIQYF
TGTGCCAGCAGCCCTACAGGTTTAGCCAAAAACATTCAGTACTTC